This T cell receptor beta chain was sequenced in a study of molecular identifiers for immune sequencing clone quantification. General study findings and limits: Beyond 20 RNA copies, clones held over 98% of effector molecules, compared with under 1% in naive cells. Spiked Jurkat TCR RNA equivalent to one cell was reportedly detectable in about a million naive cells.

CDR3 length: 13 residues. The V gene end was trimmed by 7 bases and the J gene end by 4 bases; junction bases not matched to a gene: 2. Per the germline V gene, CDR1 is MNHEY and CDR2 is SVGEGT. TCRdb redid the calling of the PCR reads with MiXCR, one entry per CDR3 protein. In the table there are around 20,000 distinct CDR3 sequences, approximately 17% of which are singletons. This clonotype showed up many times. Antigen specificity is unknown. The chain is built from TRBV6-2 or TRBV6-3 and TRBJ2-5; TRBD2 matches at 11 bases. The sample consisted of naive CD8+ T cells from blood, with Jurkat cell RNA spiked in. Subset noted: FACS-sorted CD8+CD4-CCR7+CD45RA+ naive T cells. This TCR came from a human donor in good health. Some libraries in this study had Jurkat cell RNA spiked in. CDR3 coding DNA: TGTGCCAGCAAGCTAGCGGGAGGAGAGACCCAGTACTTC. Protein: CASKLAGGETQYF.